A selection of T cell receptor beta chains follows, all from one sample in a study of beta chain features in type 1 diabetes. Profiling relied on immunoSEQ multiplex PCR, and the TCRdb table lists in-frame clones only, not all of them. The sample carries 200,000 to 250,000 clones, roughly 13% recorded once. Sequenced input: naive CD4+ T cells from blood. All receptors derive from a woman in her thirties or forties in good health. The CDR3 runs from the conserved cysteine through the conserved F or W. Fields, in order: CDR3 protein, CDR3 DNA, D gene, J gene, V gene, clone size. D genes are given only for firm matches. Rows give clone size only sometimes, using once, few, many, or a class for an expanded clone.

cdr3_aa: CASSSATSGGARDTQYF; cdr3_nt: TGCGCCAGCAGCTCCGCGACTAGCGGGGGGGCAAGAGATACGCAGTATTTT; d_call: TRBD2; j_call: TRBJ2-3; v_call: TRBV5-1; clone_size: NA
cdr3_aa: CASRRTGGGYTF; cdr3_nt: TGTGCCAGCAGAAGAACGGGTGGTGGCTACACCTTC; d_call: NA; j_call: TRBJ1-2; v_call: TRBV6-1; clone_size: NA
cdr3_aa: CASSQGQGRYEQYF; cdr3_nt: TGTGCCAGCAGCCAGGGACAGGGAAGGTACGAGCAGTACTTC; d_call: TRBD1; j_call: TRBJ2-7; v_call: TRBV5-4; clone_size: few
cdr3_aa: CASSPLPGSDSPLHF; cdr3_nt: TGTGCCAGCAGCCCCCTCCCAGGCTCGGATTCACCCCTCCACTTT; d_call: NA; j_call: TRBJ1-6; v_call: TRBV9; clone_size: NA
cdr3_aa: CASRLTGTDLYNEQFF; cdr3_nt: TGTGCCAGCAGACTAACCGGGACAGACCTCTACAATGAGCAGTTCTTC; d_call: TRBD1; j_call: TRBJ2-1; v_call: TRBV5-6; clone_size: few
cdr3_aa: CASSTTGADTQYF; cdr3_nt: TGTGCCAGCAGTACCACAGGGGCAGATACGCAGTATTTT; d_call: TRBD1; j_call: TRBJ2-3; v_call: TRBV6-1; clone_size: NA
cdr3_aa: CASSLGGLGQPQHF; cdr3_nt: TGCGCCAGCAGCTTAGGGGGATTGGGTCAGCCCCAGCATTTT; d_call: NA; j_call: TRBJ1-5; v_call: TRBV5-1; clone_size: NA
cdr3_aa: CASSFPTSLQETQYF; cdr3_nt: TGTGCCAGCAGCTTCCCGACTAGCCTCCAGGAGACCCAGTACTTC; d_call: TRBD2; j_call: TRBJ2-5; v_call: TRBV11-2; clone_size: once
cdr3_aa: CASSTSGGVGYGYTF; cdr3_nt: TGTGCCAGCAGTACCTCAGGGGGCGTGGGCTATGGCTACACCTTC; d_call: TRBD1; j_call: TRBJ1-2; v_call: TRBV6-1; clone_size: few
cdr3_aa: CASSVDVRDSSSYTF; cdr3_nt: TGTGCCAGCAGCGTAGACGTCAGGGACTCTTCGAGCTACACCTTC; d_call: NA; j_call: TRBJ1-2; v_call: TRBV9; clone_size: NA
cdr3_aa: CATDSYNSPLHF; cdr3_nt: TGTGCCACCGACTCTTATAATTCACCCCTCCACTTT; d_call: NA; j_call: TRBJ1-6; v_call: TRBV19; clone_size: few
cdr3_aa: CASRPSGGADEQYF; cdr3_nt: TGTGCCAGCAGGCCTAGCGGGGGGGCCGACGAGCAGTACTTC; d_call: TRBD2; j_call: TRBJ2-7; v_call: TRBV7-2; clone_size: NA
cdr3_aa: CASSRSVPGQGGDYGYTF; cdr3_nt: TGTGCCAGCTCGCGATCTGTCCCGGGACAGGGTGGAGACTATGGCTACACCTTC; d_call: TRBD1; j_call: TRBJ1-2; v_call: TRBV18; clone_size: NA
cdr3_aa: CASSLGRTGGAEAFF; cdr3_nt: TGTGCCAGCAGCTTAGGCAGGACAGGGGGCGCTGAAGCTTTCTTT; d_call: TRBD1; j_call: TRBJ1-1; v_call: TRBV7-2; clone_size: few
cdr3_aa: CASSQDRGQAASNEQFF; cdr3_nt: TGCGCCAGCAGCCAAGATAGGGGACAGGCGGCCTCCAATGAGCAGTTCTTC; d_call: TRBD1; j_call: TRBJ2-1; v_call: TRBV4-3; clone_size: few
cdr3_aa: CASRFGAQPQHF; cdr3_nt: TGTGCCAGCAGGTTCGGTGCCCAGCCCCAGCATTTT; d_call: NA; j_call: TRBJ1-5; v_call: TRBV5-8; clone_size: few
cdr3_aa: CARVGRQGRQPQHF; cdr3_nt: TGCGCCAGAGTAGGCAGACAGGGGAGGCAGCCCCAGCATTTT; d_call: TRBD1; j_call: TRBJ1-5; v_call: TRBV23-1; clone_size: many
cdr3_aa: CASRGYGGADETQYF; cdr3_nt: TGTGCCAGCAGGGGGTACGGTGGGGCCGACGAGACCCAGTACTTC; d_call: NA; j_call: TRBJ2-5; v_call: TRBV27; clone_size: few